Listed here is a single T cell receptor beta chain. Its specificity is unknown. The data originate from a study of beta chain features in type 1 diabetes. General observations from the study: All four CD4+ subsets of Type 1 diabetes patients contained TCRB CDR3s that were moderately but significantly shorter.

Since all of the isolated RNA was reverse transcribed, expressed TCRB transcripts were what got sequenced. Sequencing used immunoSEQ multiplex PCR; TCRdb keeps in-frame clones, though not all of them. The sample consists of hundreds of thousands of clones, around an eighth of them appearing once. The CDR3 has 11 residues. The V end was cut by 4 bases, the J end by 7 bases, with 7 bases between. Germline CDR1 is SGHVS and CDR2 is FNYEAQ. Using CD45RO/CCR7/CD25/CD127/CD95/CD27, CD4+ naive, central memory, regulatory and stem cell-like memory cells were sorted. Sequencing was done on a sample of naive CD4+ T cells from blood. This sequence was found in a man younger than 35 with type 1 diabetes. V is TRBV7-6 and J is TRBJ2-5; TRBD2 might be the D (6 bases). CDR3 residues: CASSSGGTQYF. In DNA form, the CDR3 reads TGTGCCAGCAGCTCCGGGGGGACCCAGTACTTC.